Below, 9 T cell receptor beta chains from the same sample are listed, as sequenced in a study of blood T cell repertoires in COVID-19. The method was immunoSEQ multiplex PCR; TCRdb's version includes in-frame clones alone and lacks a portion of them. Of around 330,000 clones in the sample, 85% were seen once. The sequenced sample consisted of PBMCs or T cells enriched from blood (not recorded which). These receptor sequences come from a woman aged 25 to 39 who had been exposed to COVID-19.

In this sample, this clone turned up once. This chain uses TRBV20-1 with TRBJ1-6, with 9 bases identical to TRBD1. The length of the CDR3 is 13 residues. After removal of 3 bases from V and 9 bases from J, the junction contained 3 bases not matched to a gene. Looked up from germline, CDR1 is DFQATT and CDR2 is SNEGSKA (reference sequence). CDR3: CSASGQGSSPLHF. In DNA form, the CDR3 reads TGCAGTGCTAGTGGACAGGGGAGTTCACCCCTCCACTTT.

The chain has TRBV29-1 and TRBJ2-7; D is possibly TRBD1 (6 bases). This CDR3 is built from 14 residues. The V gene lost 3 bases and the J gene lost 2 bases, with 14 bases spanning the gap. Germline assignment: CDR1 SQVTM and CDR2 ANQGSEA. DNA for the CDR3: TGCAGCGTTGACTCCAAACAGGGACCCTACGAGCAGTACTTC. Encoded protein: CSVDSKQGPYEQYF.

This clone has just one count. This chain uses TRBV7-3 with TRBJ2-3; no clear D. There are 15 residues in the CDR3. Deletions cut 5 bases from V and 3 bases from J, with 15 bases between. Germline values: CDR1 SGHTA, CDR2 FQGTGA. CDR3 region: CASSPWVSGTDTQYF. In DNA form, the CDR3 reads TGTGCCAGCAGCCCCTGGGTGTCCGGGACAGATACGCAGTATTTT.

The chain links TRBV6-2 or TRBV6-3 to TRBJ1-3; D is uncertain. Trimming left V 0 bases short and J 0 bases short, with 9 bases between. The CDR3 covers 16 residues. Per germline, CDR1 MNHEY and CDR2 SVGEGT. This chain's CDR3 is CASSYSSRPSGNTIYF. The DNA of the CDR3 is TGTGCCAGCAGTTACTCGAGCAGGCCCTCTGGAAACACCATATATTTT.

The chain recombines TRBV28 with TRBJ1-3, with unresolved D. The CDR3 spans 13 residues. Germline assignment: CDR1 MDHEN and CDR2 SYDVKM. Trimming took off 5 bases at V and 2 bases at J, with 7 bases between the two ends. CDR3 region: CASSILPGNTIYF. The CDR3 region has the DNA TGTGCCAGCAGTATCCTTCCTGGAAACACCATATATTTT.

The V gene is TRBV12-5, the J gene TRBJ2-3; TRBD1 is a possible D gene (6 bases). Per germline, CDR1 LGHNT and CDR2 FRNRAP. CDR3 length equals 11 residues. Trimming shortened V by 9 bases and J by 7 bases, and 11 bases separated the two germline ends. CDR3 sequence (DNA): TGTGCTAGCAGGGGTGAGAATACGCAGTATTTT. This gives the protein CASRGENTQYF.

The J gene is TRBJ2-1, the V gene TRBV10-3; 8 nucleotides line up with TRBD2. The length of the CDR3 is 15 residues. J was trimmed by 0 bases and V by 6 bases; bases with no gene match: 4. The germline CDR1 and CDR2 sequences are ENHRY and SYGVKD. In nucleotides, the CDR3 is TGTGCCATCAGGGAGCGGGGGAGCTCCTACAATGAGCAGTTCTTC. Its translation is CAIRERGSSYNEQFF.

The V gene is TRBV5-4, the J gene TRBJ2-1, with a tentative D call TRBD1 (6 bases). Germline V CDR1 and CDR2: SGHNT, YYREEE (reference sequence). V shed 0 bases and J shed 1 base, with 8 bases lying between them. The CDR3 sequence is 15 residues long. For the CDR3, the DNA is TGTGCCAGCAGCTTGGGACAGGAGTCCTACAATGAGCAGTTCTTC. This gives the protein CASSLGQESYNEQFF.

The gene calls are TRBV19 and TRBJ1-5; D possibly corresponds to TRBD1 (5 bases). Trimming left V 0 bases short and J 2 bases short, with 14 bases between. Per the germline V gene, CDR1 is LNHDA and CDR2 is SQIVND (reference sequence). This CDR3 is built from 17 residues. CDR3 protein: CASSIDPGGSGNQPQHF. CDR3 DNA: TGTGCCAGTAGTATAGATCCCGGGGGATCGGGCAATCAGCCCCAGCATTTT.